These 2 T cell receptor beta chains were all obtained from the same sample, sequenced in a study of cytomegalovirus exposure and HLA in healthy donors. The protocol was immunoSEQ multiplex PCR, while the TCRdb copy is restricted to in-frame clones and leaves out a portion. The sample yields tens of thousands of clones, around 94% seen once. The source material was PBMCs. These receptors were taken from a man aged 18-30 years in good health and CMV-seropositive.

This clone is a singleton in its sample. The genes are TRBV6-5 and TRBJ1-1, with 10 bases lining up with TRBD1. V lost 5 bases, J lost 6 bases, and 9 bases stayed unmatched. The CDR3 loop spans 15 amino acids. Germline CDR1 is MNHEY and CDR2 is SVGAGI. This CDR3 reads CASSRRQGAKAEAFF. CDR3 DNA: TGTGCCAGCAGTCGTAGACAGGGGGCGAAGGCTGAAGCTTTCTTT.

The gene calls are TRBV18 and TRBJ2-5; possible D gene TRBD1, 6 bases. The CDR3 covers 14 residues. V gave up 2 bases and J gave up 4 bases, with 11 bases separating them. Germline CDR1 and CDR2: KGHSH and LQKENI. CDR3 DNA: TGTGCCAGCTCACCAGCAAGGACAGCAGAGACCCAGTACTTC. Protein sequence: CASSPARTAETQYF.